The entry below gives a single TCR beta chain sequence along with its context. This clonotype was seen a single time. Its target antigen remains unknown. Nothing much larger sits one base from this clone, and base qualities are not available. The library was generated by 5' RACE. The sequencer listed for this sample is Illumina HiSeq 2500. The second PCR ran for about 6 to 12 cycles and used a J-beta primer mix along with a sample-barcoded 5' primer. A template-switch 5' adaptor carrying 12 random nucleotides introduced a unique molecular identifier onto each TCR beta cDNA molecule. At least 2.5 million CDR3-containing paired-end reads were obtained from each sample. The Mint cDNA synthesis kit, primed by a TRBC-specific oligonucleotide, was used to synthesize first-strand cDNA from all RNA. Following uracil-DNA glycosylase treatment, all cDNA underwent a first 18-cycle PCR with the universal primers M1SS and BC2_uni_R. As for how the authors treated the data: For normalization, 1 million high-quality reads, each with a distinct molecular identifier, were randomly selected from each sample. Instead of being binned into consensus sequences, reads that shared molecular identifiers were thrown out. MiTCR, run with a Q25 quality threshold and the strictest error-elimination algorithm, handled CDR3 identification, clonotype clustering and error correction. A nonparametric unseen species model with Euler transformation was used to estimate lower-bound total TCR beta diversity. TCRdb handled the public reads itself, with Q25 trimming in fastp and clone calling in MiXCR, and kept productive beta chains. Rows with a matching CDR3 protein are joined into one entry that keeps the most common DNA and genes. V and J calls and clone size were set by TCRdb, not the authors. Within this sample are hundreds of thousands of distinct CDR3 sequences, with just over 55% of them counted one time only. The biggest ten clones account for around 25% of the sample.

This entry comes from a study of blood T cells in healthy people across ages (dated by TCRdb to about 2015). As for the study more broadly: In model experiments, template switching captured roughly one uniquely barcoded TCR beta cDNA molecule for every two T cells. The study measured age-related changes in TCR beta repertoire diversity using deep sequencing normalized with unique cDNA molecular identifiers. Four age groups were formed from the donors: young (average roughly 16 years), middle-aged (just under 40), aged (roughly 59) and long-lived (roughly 81). Donors of different ages were randomly distributed across sequencing lanes to avoid experimental bias. The study analyzed two additional independent replicas of 1 million unique cDNA reads from the same blood draw for two donors, one aged 18 to 30 and one aged 80 or older.

Systemically healthy Caucasian individuals from Russia, approximately 39 in total and aged about 6 to 95 years, were included as donors. Each donor gave roughly 11 milliliters of peripheral blood, drawn into EDTA-treated Vacutainer tubes. PBMCs were isolated by Ficoll-Paque density-gradient centrifugation, with at least 6 million obtained per sample. Trizol reagent was used to extract total RNA from the PBMCs, yielding at least 6 micrograms per sample. The percentages of naive CD45RAhigh/CD27high T cells were determined by flow cytometry on a PBMC aliquot from every donor. CDR1 LGHDT and CDR2 YNNKEL are derived from the germline V gene (reference sequence). V is clipped by 4 bases and J by 5 bases, and the sequence between their germline boundaries is 12 bases long. The CDR3 starts with the cysteine, ends with the phenylalanine, and has 14 residues. Here the CDR3 DNA is all that survives: 42 bases in frame from base 1.

Overall study results and their limits: There was a strong correlation between observed TCR beta diversity and the percentage of naive T cells measured by flow cytometry. Observed TCR beta diversity per million T cells fell roughly linearly with age, and a significant reduction was already apparent by age around 40. Donor CMV infection status was unknown, potentially confounding age-related changes in expanded clonotypes. Compared with the aged group, more naive CD4+ T cells, fewer expanded clones and increased TCR diversity were shown by the long-lived group, suggesting age selection. Since profiling was done on bulk unsorted PBMCs, naive and antigen-experienced compartments could not be conclusively compared. Estimates of total diversity based on one million sequenced T cells were considered lower bounds and underestimates.

Recombination joined TRBV3-1 with TRBJ2-1, with no confidently assigned D gene. Sequencing used blood. This sequence was found in a man in his forties in good health. The CDR3 in this case is CASSPLGENNEQFF. The nucleotides read TGTGCCAGCAGCCCTCTTGGAGAGAACAATGAGCAGTTCTTC.